The rows below give T cell receptor beta chains drawn from one sample of a study of blood T cell repertoires in COVID-19. Sequenced by immunoSEQ multiplex PCR; TCRdb stores in-frame clones only, minus some. Here the sample spans roughly 180,000 clones, approximately 90% being singletons. Sequenced sample: peripheral blood. Receptors originate from a woman aged 30 to 39 with active or convalescent COVID-19. CDR3s include the opening cysteine and the closing phenylalanine or tryptophan. A D gene is named only where the DNA matches it firmly. The size field is filled for only some rows; it gives once, few, many or a size class.

CDR3 length	V gene	D gene	clone size	J gene	CDR3 protein	CDR3 DNA
16	TRBV5-1	-	-	TRBJ1-3	CASSDGSQYSGNTIYF	TGCGCCAGCAGCGATGGTAGCCAGTACTCTGGAAACACCATATATTTT
16	TRBV2	-	-	TRBJ1-5	CASTLLQGLGNQPQHF	TGTGCCAGCACCCTTCTTCAGGGACTCGGCAATCAGCCCCAGCATTTT
14	TRBV10-1	-	-	TRBJ2-2	CASSESRGTGELFF	TGCGCCAGCAGTGAGTCTCGGGGGACCGGGGAGCTGTTTTTT
16	TRBV15	-	once	TRBJ1-4	CATSGPPGAPGEKLFF	TGTGCCACCAGCGGCCCCCCTGGGGCGCCGGGTGAAAAACTGTTTTTT
15	TRBV7-9	-	large	TRBJ2-5	CASSLVLAGRETQYF	TGTGCCAGCAGCTTAGTTTTAGCTGGTAGAGAGACCCAGTACTTC
14	TRBV3-1/TRBV3-2	-	once	TRBJ1-6	CASSQERSGVPLHF	TGTGCCAGCAGCCAAGAACGATCGGGAGTACCCCTCCACTTT
15	TRBV6-4	TRBD2	few	TRBJ2-3	CASSDGTSVTDTQYF	TGTGCCAGCAGTGACGGGACTAGCGTTACAGATACGCAGTATTTT
11	TRBV20-1	-	-	TRBJ1-2	CSARRGDGYTF	TGCAGTGCTAGAAGGGGTGATGGCTACACCTTC
17	TRBV27	-	-	TRBJ1-3	CASSLKGRGYSGNTIYF	TGTGCCAGCAGTTTAAAGGGCAGGGGCTACTCTGGAAACACCATATATTTT
19	TRBV12-5	TRBD1	-	TRBJ1-2	CASGLVLSGTGGVFGGYTF	TGTGCTAGTGGTTTGGTATTGTCTGGGACAGGGGGCGTTTTCGGAGGCTACACCTTC
17	TRBV5-6	-	few	TRBJ1-1	CASSLILDSVGGAEAFF	TGTGCCAGCAGCTTGATCTTGGACAGTGTGGGAGGGGCTGAAGCTTTCTTT
15	TRBV5-5	TRBD1	-	TRBJ1-5	CASSSGQGGHQPQHF	TGTGCCAGCAGCTCGGGACAGGGCGGACACCAGCCCCAGCATTTT
14	TRBV9	TRBD2	-	TRBJ2-5	CASSPGTNQETQYF	TGTGCCAGCAGCCCCGGGACTAACCAAGAGACCCAGTACTTC
15	TRBV18	TRBD2	-	TRBJ2-5	CASSPYTSVQETQYF	TGTGCCAGCTCACCATATACTAGCGTCCAAGAGACCCAGTACTTC
17	TRBV9	TRBD2	-	TRBJ2-3	CASSVVAGGLSTDTQYF	TGTGCCAGCAGCGTAGTAGCGGGAGGGCTGAGCACAGATACGCAGTATTTT
11	TRBV2	-	-	TRBJ1-1	CASTVGRLAFF	TGTGCCAGCACCGTAGGGAGGTTAGCTTTCTTT
15	TRBV7-2	TRBD1	once	TRBJ2-7	CASSLKGQVSYEQYF	TGTGCCAGCAGCTTAAAGGGACAGGTCTCCTACGAGCAGTACTTC